The entry below gives a single T cell receptor (beta chain) sequence along with its context. No patient escaped relapse after autologous stem cell transplantation, and brentuximab vedotin exposure varied. Best response was recorded as complete response, partial response or progressive disease. Sequencing was performed with immunoSEQ multiplex PCR; in TCRdb, only in-frame clones are kept and a portion is missing. The repertoire includes about 13,000 clones, around 90% of them detected once, and roughly 22% sits in the top ten. The CDR3 extends over 14 amino acids. Trimming cost V 5 bases and J 2 bases; bases outside gene matches: 5. The V gene's germline CDR1 is SGHTA and CDR2 FQGTGA. These data are taken from a study of PD-1 blockade in classical Hodgkin lymphoma.

This specimen was peripheral blood mononuclear cells (PBMCs), taken at baseline. This chain uses TRBV7-3 with TRBJ2-7, with TRBD2 identical over 8 bases. The source of this sequence is a human donor with classical Hodgkin lymphoma. The CDR3, as DNA: TGTGCCAGCAGCCTCAACGGGGGGGCCTACGAGCAGTACTTC. Translating it yields CASSLNGGAYEQYF.